The 27 T cell receptor beta chains below come from one sample, sequenced in a study of identical twins. One entry per CDR3 protein results from TCRdb running MiXCR on the 5' RACE reads. The data contain 420,000 or so distinct CDR3 sequences, about 18% of them singletons. Material: naive T cells sorted from blood. The receptor source for this set is a man aged 45 to 65 in good health.

The gene calls are TRBV7-2 and TRBJ2-3; D is perhaps TRBD2 (5 bases). This CDR3 spans 15 amino acids. Trimming removed 0 bases from V and 5 bases from J, with 12 bases in between. Germline V gene data show CDR1 as SGHTA and CDR2 as FQGNSA. CDR3 residues: CASSLAPSNRDTQYF. CDR3 DNA sequence: TGTGCCAGCAGCTTAGCTCCTAGCAACAGAGATACGCAGTATTTT.

The V and J genes are TRBV6-1 and TRBJ2-7; D unresolved. The CDR3 runs 12 residues. With 8 bases removed from V and 2 bases from J, the gap between germline ends came to 10 bases. Germline CDR1 is MNHNS and CDR2 is SASEGT. The CDR3 loop is CASALDTYEQYF. Here the CDR3 DNA reads TGTGCCAGCGCCCTAGACACCTACGAGCAGTACTTC.

This clonotype has only a few counts. J is TRBJ1-2 and V is TRBV6-5, with D hard to call. CDR3 size: 18 residues. The germline V gene encodes CDR1 MNHEY and CDR2 SVGAGI. V lost 2 bases to trimming and J lost 3 bases, with 22 bases between them. The CDR3 loop reads CASSYDTSGATDDYGYTF. The CDR3 nucleotides are TGTGCCAGCAGTTACGATACAAGCGGCGCTACGGATGACTATGGCTACACCTTC.

This clonotype was found many times. The chain uses TRBV4-1 and TRBJ2-2, with D tentatively TRBD1 (6 bases). V was cut by 5 bases and J by 0 bases, with 19 bases left in between. Germline values: CDR1 MGHRA, CDR2 YSYEKL. CDR3 length: 18 amino acids. As DNA, the CDR3 is TGCGCCAGCAGCAAGAGGTCCCCGGGACAAACGAACACCGGGGAGCTGTTTTTT. Its protein is CASSKRSPGQTNTGELFF.

The rearrangement joins TRBV27 to TRBJ1-4; 8 bases map to TRBD1. The CDR3 is 15 amino acids. With 6 bases clipped from V and 7 bases from J, the junction kept 10 bases outside the gene matches. Germline values: CDR1 MNHEY, CDR2 SMNVEV (reference sequence). The CDR3 nucleotides read TGTGCCAGCAGCGTAAGACAGGGGACCGGTGAAAAACTGTTTTTT. Amino acids: CASSVRQGTGEKLFF.

This clonotype appeared many times. The V gene is TRBV20-1, the J gene TRBJ1-1; D is unclear. In germline, CDR1 is DFQATT, CDR2 SNEGSKA (reference sequence). This CDR3 is 13 amino acids long. Trimming shortened V by 4 bases and J by 8 bases, and 17 bases separated the two germline ends. The CDR3 bases are TGCAGTGCTACTTTGGCGACTTCAACAGAAGCTTTCTTT. This codes for CSATLATSTEAFF.

This chain joins TRBV4-2 and TRBJ2-7; D assignment may be TRBD1 or TRBD2 (5 bases each). The length of the CDR3 is 16 residues. V lost 3 bases to trimming and J lost 5 bases, with 20 bases between them. Per germline, CDR1 LGHNA and CDR2 YNFKEQ. The CDR3 loop reads CASSQPPTGPRDEQYF. The CDR3 bases are TGTGCCAGCAGCCAGCCCCCGACGGGGCCCCGGGACGAGCAGTACTTC.

This clonotype was found a few times. The V gene is TRBV5-1, the J gene TRBJ2-7, with a weak D call TRBD1 (5 bases). The CDR3 is 14 amino acids. The V gene lost 0 bases and the J gene lost 2 bases, with 9 bases spanning the gap. In germline, CDR1 is SGHRS, CDR2 YFSETQ. CDR3 region: CASSLVAGPYEQYF. The CDR3 nucleotides read TGCGCCAGCAGCTTGGTGGCAGGGCCCTACGAGCAGTACTTC.

CDR3 amino acids: CASSFGDLSTDTQYF. Written as DNA, the CDR3 is TGTGCCAGCAGTTTCGGGGACTTAAGCACAGATACGCAGTATTTT. This rearrangement joins TRBV28 to TRBJ2-3; tentative D call: TRBD2 (6 bases). Between the trimmed V and J ends, which lost 3 bases and 0 bases, there was a span of 10 bases. In germline, CDR1 is MDHEN, CDR2 SYDVKM. The length of the CDR3 is 15 residues.

This chain uses TRBV6-2 or TRBV6-3 with TRBJ2-3, with 7 nucleotides matching TRBD2. The CDR3 totals 14 residues. The J segment lost 4 bases and the V segment lost 1 base, leaving 2 bases of the junction unmatched. Germline-derived CDR1 and CDR2 are MNHEY and SVGEGT. CDR3 protein: CASSYFRGADTQYF. The DNA for the CDR3 is TGTGCCAGCAGTTACTTTCGGGGGGCAGATACGCAGTATTTT.

Ten or more counts support this clonotype. The chain employs TRBV6-2 or TRBV6-3 and TRBJ1-1; D not certain. Trimming pared 0 bases from V and 0 bases from J, leaving 11 bases between. There are 16 residues in the CDR3. Germline values: CDR1 MNHEY, CDR2 SVGEGT. CDR3 region: CASSYSMWGLNTEAFF. CDR3 nucleotide sequence: TGTGCCAGCAGTTACTCGATGTGGGGTCTGAACACTGAAGCTTTCTTT.

This clonotype appeared a few times. This chain joins TRBV7-2 and TRBJ2-1, with D perhaps being TRBD1 or TRBD2 (5 bases each). Trimming removed 3 bases at V and 12 bases at J, with 18 bases between. The V gene's germline CDR1 is SGHTA and CDR2 FQGNSA. This CDR3 comprises 14 residues. Here the CDR3 reads CASSLRRGDQGQFF. CDR3 coding DNA: TGTGCCAGCAGCTTGCGGAGAGGGGATCAAGGGCAGTTCTTC.

This clonotype was counted at least ten times. The chain employs TRBV19 and TRBJ1-2, with a possible D match to TRBD1 (6 bases). V lost 10 bases and J lost 1, with 10 bases in between. This CDR3 is built from 12 residues. CDR1 and CDR2 from the germline V gene are LNHDA and SQIVND (reference sequence). CDR3 region: CATGQFNYGYTF. The CDR3 coding sequence is TGTGCCACAGGACAGTTTAACTATGGCTACACCTTC.

This clonotype has only a few counts. The junction differs from germline at one of its ends, possibly a read error. This chain links TRBV12-3 or TRBV12-4 with TRBJ2-1, with 8 bases that match TRBD2. This CDR3 is built from 15 residues. The CDR3, as DNA: TGTGCCAGCAGATTAGCGGGAACTTTCTACAATGAGCAGTTCTTC. Amino acid sequence: CASRLAGTFYNEQFF.

This clonotype turned up a few times. V usage is TRBV10-1 and J usage is TRBJ2-2; D may match TRBD1 or TRBD2 (6 bases each). Trimming removed 3 bases at V and 9 bases at J, with 17 bases between. The CDR3 is 15 amino acids. The V gene's germline CDR1 is WNHNN and CDR2 SYGVQD (reference sequence). The CDR3 here is CASSDGTGRYRELFF. CDR3 nucleotide sequence: TGCGCCAGCAGTGATGGTACAGGGAGGTACCGGGAGCTGTTTTTT.

This clonotype showed up just a few times. This chain connects TRBV28 to TRBJ2-7; possibly TRBD1 or TRBD2 for D (6 bases each). Germline-derived CDR1 and CDR2 are MDHEN and SYDVKM. Trimming pared 7 bases from V and 5 bases from J, leaving 15 bases between. The CDR3 has 13 residues. CDR3 loop: CASNPGALDEQYF. Written as DNA, the CDR3 is TGTGCCAGCAACCCGGGGGCACTCGACGAGCAGTACTTC.

There are a few counts of this clonotype. The chain uses TRBV10-3 and TRBJ2-2, with 9 bases fitting TRBD2. The V gene end was trimmed by 4 bases and the J gene end by 0 bases; junction bases not matched to a gene: 9. CDR3 length: 18 amino acids. CDR1 is ENHRY, CDR2 SYGVKD, per germline. CDR3 region: CAISVGVAGDTNTGELFF. The CDR3 nucleotides read TGTGCCATCAGTGTCGGGGTAGCGGGGGATACGAACACCGGGGAGCTGTTTTTT.

This clonotype has just a few counts. The chain's CDR3 is CASSNHRGSGNTIYF. CDR3 coding DNA: TGCGCCAGCAGTAATCACAGGGGCTCTGGAAACACCATATATTTT. This chain uses TRBV10-2 with TRBJ1-3, with 7 bases fitting TRBD1. The junction had 4 bases not matched to a gene; V was cut back by 5 bases and J by 0 bases. This CDR3 contains 15 residues. CDR1 is WSHSY, CDR2 SAAADI, per germline.

In this sample, this clonotype turned up a few times. This chain connects TRBV12-3 or TRBV12-4 to TRBJ2-3, with no clear D. The germline V and J ends were trimmed by 6 bases and 3 bases, with 13 bases remaining between them. This CDR3 region has 14 residues. The CDR3 region has the DNA TGTGCCAGCAGAGATTCACTTGGGACAGATACGCAGTATTTT. Translated, it gives CASRDSLGTDTQYF.

The CDR3 protein is CASAAYLNTEAFF. The CDR3 DNA is TGTGCCAGCGCTGCATATTTGAACACTGAAGCTTTCTTT. The rearrangement links TRBV6-2 or TRBV6-3 to TRBJ1-1; D is unresolved. CDR1 is MNHEY and CDR2 is SVGEGT in the germline V gene. CDR3 length: 13 residues. Trimming took off 8 bases at V and 0 bases at J, with 10 bases between the two ends.

In its sample, this clonotype was seen a few times. The chain recombines TRBV6-5 with TRBJ2-3; the match to TRBD2 covers 7 bases. V lost 2 bases and J lost 0; bases outside the gene matches: 5. The CDR3 covers 16 residues. Germline values: CDR1 MNHEY, CDR2 SVGAGI. CDR3 amino acids: CASSYVSGPSTDTQYF. In DNA form, the CDR3 reads TGTGCCAGCAGTTACGTTAGCGGGCCTAGCACAGATACGCAGTATTTT.

This clonotype was counted many times. The chain recombines TRBV5-1 with TRBJ2-7; D is perhaps TRBD1 (5 bases). The CDR3 contains 15 residues. Deletions cut 0 bases from V and 2 bases from J, with 12 bases between. Per the germline V gene, CDR1 is SGHRS and CDR2 is YFSETQ. The CDR3, as DNA: TGCGCCAGCAGCTTGGAGTCAGGGAACACCTACGAGCAGTACTTC. Amino acid sequence: CASSLESGNTYEQYF.

This clonotype was detected only once. V is TRBV25-1 and J is TRBJ2-1; 9 positions agree with TRBD2. This CDR3 has 16 amino acids. In germline, CDR1 is MGHDK, CDR2 SYGVNS. V dropped 3 bases and J dropped 5; count of bases not matched to a gene: 8. DNA for the CDR3: TGTGCCAGCAGTGACACAAGCGGGGGGTTACACAATGAGCAGTTCTTC. Protein product: CASSDTSGGLHNEQFF.

The CDR3 sequence is CASSLATGSFFYEQYF. The CDR3 DNA sequence: TGTGCCAGCAGCTTAGCGACAGGGTCTTTCTTCTACGAGCAGTACTTC. This sequence joins TRBV7-6 and TRBJ2-7, with TRBD1 matching over 7 bases. This CDR3 spans 16 amino acids. The germline CDR1 and CDR2 sequences are SGHVS and FNYEAQ. After removal of 0 bases from V and 3 bases from J, the junction contained 8 bases not matched to a gene.

In its sample, this clonotype was seen a few times. This chain connects TRBV28 to TRBJ1-5, with TRBD1 identical over 10 bases. J lost 3 bases, V lost 7 bases, and 9 bases had no gene match. This CDR3 comprises 16 residues. Per germline, CDR1 MDHEN and CDR2 SYDVKM. CDR3 DNA: TGTGCCAGCATGACTCGGACAGGGGGTATCAATCAGCCCCAGCATTTT. It yields the protein CASMTRTGGINQPQHF. Combining the CDR3 with reference TRBV28 and TRBJ1-5 gives the whole variable domain DVKVTQSSRYLVKRTGEKVFLECVQDMDHENMFWYRQDPGLGLRLIYFSYDVKMKEKGDIPEGYSVSREKKERFSLILESASTNQTSMYLCASMTRTGGINQPQHFGDGTRLSIL.

The table lists this clonotype with many counts. This chain connects TRBV12-3 or TRBV12-4 to TRBJ1-2; D possibly corresponds to TRBD1 (5 bases). V was pared by 4 bases and J by 5 bases, with 11 bases between. This CDR3 spans 13 amino acids. The CDR3 sequence: CASSSLGEYGYTF. The DNA of the CDR3 is TGTGCCAGCAGTTCCTTAGGGGAGTATGGCTACACCTTC.

The table lists this clonotype with a few counts. V usage is TRBV28 and J usage is TRBJ2-3, with D unresolved. Germline CDR1 and CDR2: MDHEN and SYDVKM. V shed 1 base and J shed 5 bases, with 4 bases lying between them. The CDR3 consists of 12 residues. CDR3: CASSLYGDTQYF. The DNA for the CDR3 is TGTGCCAGCAGTTTATACGGAGATACGCAGTATTTT.